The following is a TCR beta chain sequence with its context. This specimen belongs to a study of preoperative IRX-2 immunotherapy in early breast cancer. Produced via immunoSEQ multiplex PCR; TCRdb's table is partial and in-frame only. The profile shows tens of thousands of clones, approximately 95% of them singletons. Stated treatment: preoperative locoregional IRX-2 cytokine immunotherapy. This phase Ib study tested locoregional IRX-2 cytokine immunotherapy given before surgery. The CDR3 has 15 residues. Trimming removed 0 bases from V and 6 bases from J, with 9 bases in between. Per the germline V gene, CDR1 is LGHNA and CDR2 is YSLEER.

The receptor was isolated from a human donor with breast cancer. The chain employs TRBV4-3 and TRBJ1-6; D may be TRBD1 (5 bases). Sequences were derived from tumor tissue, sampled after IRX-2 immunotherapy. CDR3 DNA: TGCGCCAGCAGCCAAGATCCGGGGCTTAATTCACCCCTCCACTTT. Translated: CASSQDPGLNSPLHF.